The entry below describes one T cell receptor (beta chain). The antigen is not known. Sequencing ends 3 residues short of the CDR3 end; the germline J gene provides the rest. Germline CDR1 and CDR2: SGHTA and FQGNSA. The CDR3 covers 15 residues. V lost 5 bases, J lost 6 bases, and 7 bases stayed unmatched. These data are taken from a study of T cell clonality in common variable immunodeficiency. Regarding the study as a whole: Reportedly, TCR beta sequences from common variable immunodeficiency showed fewer deletions and N-nucleotide insertions. CVID subjects had higher TCRbeta clonality than healthy controls, most marked in about a third.

The assay was immunoSEQ multiplex PCR, and TCRdb's table has in-frame clones only and misses some. The table lists 80,000 or so clones, with no singletons. Both groups were predominantly of Caucasian heritage. This receptor was identified in a person aged 18-69 years in good health. The chain is built from TRBV7-2 and TRBJ1-6, with 7 bases matching TRBD1. The sample comprised peripheral blood mononuclear cells. The CDR3 spells CASSTDRAINSPLHF. The DNA read from the CDR3 is TGTGCCAGCAGCACCGACAGGGCAATTAATTCACCC.